Below, 30 T cell receptor beta chains from the same sample are listed, as sequenced in a study of graft-versus-host responses after intestinal transplantation. No antigens are known for them. Generated by immunoSEQ multiplex PCR, the TCRdb table keeps only in-frame clones and is missing some. The data hold about 90,000 clones, with 85% to 95% observed a single time. The sequences come from unstimulated CD8+ T cells sorted from spleen or lymph node cells, collected before transplant. The receptor source for this set is a human donor who was the organ donor for an intestinal transplant.

CDR3 in DNA: TGTGCCAGCAGCCCCCCGCCCAGACTAGCGCGTCCTGACTACAATGAGCAGTTCTTC. It codes for CASSPPPRLARPDYNEQFF. The rearrangement joins TRBV11-2 to TRBJ2-1; 8 bases match TRBD2. CDR1 SGHAT and CDR2 FQNNGV come from the germline V gene. Trimming at V came to 5 bases and at J to 3 bases, leaving 18 bases not matched to a gene. CDR3 size: 19 residues.

The chain combines TRBV20-1 with TRBJ2-2; unclear D gene. This CDR3 comprises 11 residues. Looked up from germline, CDR1 is DFQATT and CDR2 is SNEGSKA (reference sequence). V lost 1 base and J lost 8, with 5 bases in between. The CDR3 DNA reads as TGCAGTGCTAGAGTTTATGGGGAGCTGTTTTTT. Translating gives CSARVYGELFF.

This clone was detected only once. J is TRBJ2-1 and V is TRBV9; 13 bases match TRBD2. Germline CDR1 reads SGDLS; CDR2 reads YYNGEE. After removal of 0 bases from V and 1 base from J, the junction contained 10 bases not matched to a gene. This CDR3 contains 20 residues. CDR3 DNA sequence: TGTGCCAGCAGCGTAGGTGCCGGGACTAGCGGGACTGGATCCTACAATGAGCAGTTCTTC. Translating gives CASSVGAGTSGTGSYNEQFF. The complete variable domain, with remaining parts taken from reference TRBV9 and TRBJ2-1, reads DSGVTQTPKHLITATGQRVTLRCSPRSGDLSVYWYQQSLDQGLQFLIQYYNGEERAKGNILERFSAQQFPDLHSELNLSSLELGDSALYFCASSVGAGTSGTGSYNEQFFGPGTRLTVL.

The rearrangement joins TRBV29-1 to TRBJ2-1; D unclear. The CDR3 has 15 amino acids. Germline CDR1 reads SQVTM; CDR2 reads ANQGSEA. Trimming removed 7 bases from V and 4 bases from J, with 20 bases in between. The chain's CDR3 is CSARSRQILYNEQFF. The CDR3 bases are TGCAGCGCCCGGTCGCGGCAGATCCTTTACAATGAGCAGTTCTTC.

V and J are TRBV5-5 and TRBJ1-3; TRBD1 is a possible D gene (5 bases). Trimming removed 4 bases at V and 3 bases at J, with 14 bases between. CDR1 SGHKS and CDR2 YYEKEE come from the germline V gene (reference sequence). The CDR3 is made up of 15 amino acids. The CDR3 region has the DNA TGTGCCAGCAGCAGAGCAGGGTTAAATGGAAACACCATATATTTT. Protein product: CASSRAGLNGNTIYF. Filled out from reference TRBV5-5 and TRBJ1-3, the complete variable domain reads DAGVTQSPTHLIKTRGQQVTLRCSPISGHKSVSWYQQVLGQGPQFIFQYYEKEERGRGNFPDRFSARQFPNYSSELNVNALLLGDSALYLCASSRAGLNGNTIYFGEGSWLTVV.

In DNA form, the CDR3 reads TGTGCCAGCAGATTGACGAGGCAGCCCCAGCATTTT. Encoded protein: CASRLTRQPQHF. V usage is TRBV21-1 and J usage is TRBJ1-5. TRBV21-1 is labeled a pseudogene. This CDR3 contains 12 residues.

The J gene is TRBJ1-1, the V gene TRBV27; TRBD1 matches at 7 bases. Per the germline V gene, CDR1 is MNHEY and CDR2 is SMNVEV (reference sequence). The trim removed 7 bases at V and 2 bases at J, leaving 4 bases unmatched. This CDR3 is built from 13 residues. The CDR3 DNA is TGTGCCAGCAAGGGACAGTTAAACACTGAAGCTTTCTTT. Protein sequence: CASKGQLNTEAFF.

J is TRBJ1-1 and V is TRBV9; D possibly corresponds to TRBD1 (5 bases). The ends were cut back, 1 base at V and 1 base at J, with 11 bases in the middle. The CDR3 spans 15 residues. The germline V gene has CDR1 SGDLS and CDR2 YYNGEE. CDR3 nucleotides: TGTGCCAGCAGCGTATATGCGGGGGAGAACACTGAAGCTTTCTTT. Translated: CASSVYAGENTEAFF. The full variable domain, rest sourced from reference TRBV9 and TRBJ1-1, is DSGVTQTPKHLITATGQRVTLRCSPRSGDLSVYWYQQSLDQGLQFLIQYYNGEERAKGNILERFSAQQFPDLHSELNLSSLELGDSALYFCASSVYAGENTEAFFGQGTRLTVV.

The chain joins TRBV6-5 to TRBJ2-7, with D maybe TRBD2 (5 bases). The CDR3 consists of 15 residues. The germline V and J ends were trimmed by 0 bases and 6 bases, with 15 bases remaining between them. CDR1 is MNHEY, CDR2 SVGAGI, per germline. CDR3 DNA: TGTGCCAGCAGTTACTCGATGGCAAGAGGAGGCGAGCAGTACTTC. It specifies CASSYSMARGGEQYF.

The chain couples TRBV13 to TRBJ2-7; possibly TRBD2 for D (6 bases). The CDR3 is made up of 18 amino acids. CDR1 is PRHDT, CDR2 FYEKMQ, per germline (reference sequence). V was pared by 4 bases and J by 2 bases, with 24 bases between. The CDR3 loop is CASSSTSTAPGDPYEQYF. CDR3 coding DNA: TGTGCCAGCAGCTCCACCTCCACGGCCCCGGGGGACCCCTACGAGCAGTACTTC.

This clone was found once. The chain combines TRBV7-9 with TRBJ2-5; D is ambiguous. Germline V CDR1 and CDR2: SEHNR, FQNEAQ (reference sequence). This CDR3 region has 11 residues. Trimming shortened V by 5 bases and J by 11 bases, and 12 bases separated the two germline ends. CDR3 residues: CASSPSFVQYF. The CDR3, as DNA: TGTGCCAGCAGCCCGTCGTTTGTTCAGTACTTC.

In its sample, this clone was seen a few times. This chain uses TRBV6-5 with TRBJ1-4; no clear D gene. The CDR3 spans 12 residues. In germline, CDR1 is MNHEY, CDR2 SVGAGI. V lost 7 bases, J lost 6 bases, and 9 bases lay in between. The CDR3, as DNA: TGTGCCAGCATGGCGGGTGATGAAAAACTGTTTTTT. Its protein product is CASMAGDEKLFF.

J is TRBJ1-1 and V is TRBV6-6; D is ambiguous. Between the trimmed V and J ends, which lost 4 bases and 1 base, there was a span of 4 bases. The CDR3 has 12 residues. The germline CDR1 and CDR2 sequences are MNHNY and SVGAGI (reference sequence). CDR3 bases: TGTGCCAGCAGTTCGAGGAACACTGAAGCTTTCTTT. Residues: CASSSRNTEAFF.

The gene calls are TRBV10-3 and TRBJ2-2; D perhaps matches TRBD1 (6 bases). The CDR3 loop spans 15 amino acids. V was cut by 6 bases and J by 6 bases, with 17 bases left in between. The germline CDR1 and CDR2 sequences are ENHRY and SYGVKD. For the CDR3, the DNA is TGTGCCATCAGCTCCGGGACATATATCGCCGGGGAGCTGTTTTTT. This encodes CAISSGTYIAGELFF.

The rearrangement uses TRBV4-1 and TRBJ1-3, with D possibly being TRBD1 (5 bases). The CDR3 is 17 amino acids. Trimming left V 3 bases short and J 0 bases short, with 15 bases between. CDR1 and CDR2 (germline): MGHRA, YSYEKL. The CDR3: CASSQEGNVNSGNTIYF. Here the CDR3 DNA reads TGCGCCAGCAGCCAGGAGGGGAACGTTAACTCTGGAAACACCATATATTTT.

The rearrangement uses TRBV25-1 and TRBJ2-5, with a weak D call TRBD2 (7 bases). The CDR3 sequence is 14 residues long. Trimming removed 2 bases at V and 5 bases at J, with 12 bases between. Germline CDR1 reads MGHDK; CDR2 reads SYGVNS. The CDR3 bases are TGTGCCAGCAGTGAAGCGGGGGCGGGGGAGACCCAGTACTTC. Its protein is CASSEAGAGETQYF.

V gene TRBV4-3 combines with J gene TRBJ2-7; tentative D call: TRBD1 (5 bases). The V end lost 0 bases, the J end lost 1 base, and 13 bases lay between the germline ends. This CDR3 is built from 16 residues. Germline V CDR1 and CDR2: LGHNA, YSLEER. The CDR3 loop reads CASSQDYTGVSYEQYF. As DNA, the CDR3 is TGCGCCAGCAGCCAAGATTACACAGGTGTTTCCTACGAGCAGTACTTC.

The J gene is TRBJ1-4, the V gene TRBV27, with D possibly being TRBD1 (5 bases). The germline V gene has CDR1 MNHEY and CDR2 SMNVEV (reference sequence). Trimming shortened V by 0 bases and J by 6 bases, and 11 bases separated the two germline ends. CDR3 length equals 15 residues. In nucleotides, the CDR3 is TGTGCCAGCAGTTTATCGCCGGGGGGAGATGAAAAACTGTTTTTT. Residues: CASSLSPGGDEKLFF. The complete variable domain, with remaining parts taken from reference TRBV27 and TRBJ1-4, reads EAQVTQNPRYLITVTGKKLTVTCSQNMNHEYMSWYRQDPGLGLRQIYYSMNVEVTDKGDVPEGYKVSRKEKRNFPLILESPSPNQTSLYFCASSLSPGGDEKLFFGSGTQLSVL.

V gene TRBV13 combines with J gene TRBJ2-7; 9 positions agree with TRBD1. The CDR3 sequence is 14 residues long. CDR1 and CDR2 from the germline V gene are PRHDT and FYEKMQ (reference sequence). J gave up 3 bases and V 2 bases, and 2 bases lay outside the gene matches. CDR3 in DNA: TGTGCCAGCAGCTTAAGGACAGGGGTCTACGAGCAGTACTTC. Translated, it gives CASSLRTGVYEQYF.

The chain recombines TRBV11-3 with TRBJ2-3; D gene uncertain. The germline gives CDR1 SGHNT, CDR2 YENEEA. With 5 bases removed from V and 2 bases from J, the gap between germline ends came to 8 bases. CDR3 length equals 13 residues. The DNA for the CDR3 is TGTGCCAGCAGCCTCCACTACACAGATACGCAGTATTTT. This encodes CASSLHYTDTQYF.

The chain combines TRBV5-8 with TRBJ2-7; 8 nucleotides agree with TRBD1. The CDR3 extends over 13 amino acids. Germline assignment: CDR1 SGHTS and CDR2 YDEGEE. Unmatched junction bases numbered 2, after V lost 4 bases and J lost 2 bases. The CDR3 sequence: CASSGDRTYEQYF. For the CDR3, the DNA is TGTGCCAGCAGCGGGGACAGGACCTACGAGCAGTACTTC.

V gene TRBV29-1 combines with J gene TRBJ1-4; tentative D call: TRBD1 (5 bases). Deletions cut 7 bases from V and 8 bases from J, with 14 bases between. The germline V gene has CDR1 SQVTM and CDR2 ANQGSEA. The CDR3 is 12 residues long. The CDR3 region has the DNA TGCAGCGGGCGGGGGTTCCGCGAAAAACTGTTTTTT. Amino acids: CSGRGFREKLFF.

This chain links TRBV11-2 with TRBJ1-4, with a tentative D call TRBD1 (6 bases). In germline, CDR1 is SGHAT, CDR2 FQNNGV. Between the trimmed V and J ends, which lost 6 bases and 5 bases, there was a span of 19 bases. The CDR3 is 16 residues long. CDR3 residues: CASRDPGGRGNEKLFF. The CDR3 DNA reads TGTGCCAGCAGGGACCCTGGGGGCAGAGGGAATGAAAAACTGTTTTTT.

The V call is TRBV27, the J call TRBJ1-2; D gene ambiguous. V was pared by 5 bases and J by 8 bases, with 21 bases between. Germline V gives CDR1 MNHEY, CDR2 SMNVEV (reference sequence). The CDR3 totals 15 residues. The CDR3: CASSPNPGQVGGYTF. CDR3 bases: TGTGCCAGCAGTCCTAACCCTGGCCAGGTCGGAGGCTACACCTTC.

This rearrangement joins TRBV19 to TRBJ2-1; D unresolved. V gave up 6 bases and J gave up 9 bases, with 12 bases separating them. The CDR3 is made up of 12 amino acids. Germline CDR1 reads LNHDA; CDR2 reads SQIVND (reference sequence). The CDR3 protein is CASRSPGTEQFF. In nucleotides, the CDR3 is TGTGCCAGTAGATCCCCAGGTACTGAGCAGTTCTTC.

V usage is TRBV19 and J usage is TRBJ2-7, with D tentatively TRBD2 (8 bases). V dropped 6 bases and J dropped 12 bases, with 24 bases sitting between them. Per the germline V gene, CDR1 is LNHDA and CDR2 is SQIVND (reference sequence). This CDR3 is built from 14 residues. CDR3 in DNA: TGTGCCAGTAGCACTCCCGGGACAGCGGGGGATCCGTACTTC. Protein: CASSTPGTAGDPYF. Based on the CDR3 plus reference TRBV19 and TRBJ2-7, the full variable domain is DGGITQSPKYLFRKEGQNVTLSCEQNLNHDAMYWYRQDPGQGLRLIYYSQIVNDFQKGDIAEGYSVSREKKESFPLTVTSAQKNPTAFYLCASSTPGTAGDPYFGPGTRLTVT.

In this sample, this clone turned up once. The chain carries TRBV5-6 and TRBJ2-3, with 9 nucleotides matching TRBD1. V lost 1 base, J lost 2 bases, and 5 bases stayed unmatched. There are 16 residues in the CDR3. The germline V gene encodes CDR1 SGHDT and CDR2 YYEEEE. CDR3: CASSLNGQGITDTQYF. The CDR3 coding sequence is TGTGCCAGCAGCTTGAATGGACAGGGGATCACAGATACGCAGTATTTT.

The chain has TRBV4-3 and TRBJ1-1, with TRBD1 as a possible D gene (6 bases). Trimming removed 4 bases at V and 4 bases at J, with 10 bases between. CDR3 size: 13 residues. Germline V gene lookup returns CDR1 LGHNA and CDR2 YSLEER. The CDR3 here is CASSLVGATEAFF. The CDR3 DNA is TGCGCCAGCAGCCTAGTGGGGGCCACTGAAGCTTTCTTT.

The chain combines TRBV18 with TRBJ1-3; D is unclear. Germline CDR1 KGHSH, CDR2 LQKENI. The CDR3 is made up of 14 amino acids. Trimming shortened V by 3 bases and J by 2 bases, and 8 bases separated the two germline ends. CDR3: CASSPLGTGNTIYF. The CDR3 nucleotides read TGTGCCAGCTCACCCCTAGGAACTGGAAACACCATATATTTT.

The genes are TRBV4-1 and TRBJ2-3; 8 bases are a match to TRBD2. The J segment lost 2 bases and the V segment lost 5 bases, leaving 6 bases of the junction unmatched. The CDR3 has 15 residues. Germline CDR1 and CDR2: MGHRA and YSYEKL. CDR3 residues: CASSFSGGNTDTQYF. In nucleotides, the CDR3 is TGCGCCAGCAGCTTCAGCGGGGGAAACACAGATACGCAGTATTTT.